Presented here are 8 T cell receptor beta chains from one specimen sequenced in a study of blood T cell repertoires in COVID-19. Using immunoSEQ multiplex PCR, the repertoire was profiled, and TCRdb retains in-frame clones only, with some absent. This sample carries 350,000 or so clones, around 80% of them seen once, and the ten largest clones take approximately 3%. The source material was peripheral blood. The receptors were gathered from a man aged 30 to 39 with active or convalescent COVID-19.

The rearrangement links TRBV6-4 to TRBJ2-3; TRBD1 aligns across 8 bases. The CDR3 consists of 16 residues. Trimming cost V 2 bases and J 4 bases; bases outside gene matches: 8. The germline gives CDR1 MRHNA, CDR2 SNTAGT. CDR3 nucleotide sequence: TGTGCCAGCAGTGACACCGACAGGGGATACCCAGATACGCAGTATTTT. Protein product: CASSDTDRGYPDTQYF.

This chain links TRBV4-1 with TRBJ1-2; the D is unclear. The length of the CDR3 is 14 residues. V was pared by 2 bases and J by 2 bases, with 9 bases between. Germline values: CDR1 MGHRA, CDR2 YSYEKL. CDR3 region: CASSQSAGNYGYTF. The CDR3 bases are TGCGCCAGCAGCCAATCGGCAGGCAACTATGGCTACACCTTC.

The rearrangement joins TRBV5-1 to TRBJ2-2, with D uncertain. From germline, CDR1 is SGHRS and CDR2 YFSETQ. The CDR3 is 15 residues long. V shed 0 bases and J shed 0 bases, with 6 bases lying between them. In DNA, the CDR3 is TGCGCCAGCAGCTTGGCCAGTCCGAACACCGGGGAGCTGTTTTTT. Translation: CASSLASPNTGELFF.

The chain recombines TRBV19 with TRBJ1-5, with TRBD1 matching over 8 bases. CDR1 is LNHDA, CDR2 SQIVND, per germline (reference sequence). After removal of 4 bases from V and 0 bases from J, the junction contained 5 bases not matched to a gene. The CDR3 totals 16 residues. The CDR3 DNA reads TGTGCCAGTAGTACTCGGACAGGGAATAGCAATCAGCCCCAGCATTTT. The encoded protein is CASSTRTGNSNQPQHF.

The rearrangement joins TRBV29-1 to TRBJ2-5, with D uncertain. The V and J ends lost 7 bases and 8 bases respectively, with 17 bases between them. Germline V lookup: CDR1 SQVTM, CDR2 ANQGSEA. The CDR3 extends over 12 amino acids. The CDR3 protein is CSAALALLTQYF. CDR3 coding DNA: TGCAGCGCCGCTTTGGCTCTTTTAACCCAGTACTTC.

This clone appeared once. The chain carries TRBV28 and TRBJ2-7, with D perhaps TRBD1 (5 bases). Trimming cost V 1 base and J 5 bases, with 12 bases left between them. The CDR3 is made up of 14 amino acids. Germline V gives CDR1 MDHEN, CDR2 SYDVKM. For the CDR3, the DNA is TGTGCCAGCAGTTTATCGGCAGGGTCTAACGAGCAGTACTTC. Its translation is CASSLSAGSNEQYF.

The V gene is TRBV7-2, the J gene TRBJ2-7; 10 bases align to TRBD1. This CDR3 spans 15 amino acids. V lost 0 bases, J lost 5 bases, and 4 bases stayed unmatched. Germline V gene sequence: CDR1 SGHTA, CDR2 FQGNSA. CDR3 DNA: TGTGCCAGCAGCTTAGCGACAGGGGGCTGGGACGAGCAGTACTTC. This sequence encodes CASSLATGGWDEQYF.

In this sample, this clone turned up once. This chain connects TRBV7-2 to TRBJ2-7, with 9 bases aligning to TRBD2. The V gene end was trimmed by 4 bases and the J gene end by 4 bases; junction bases not matched to a gene: 8. Germline CDR1 is SGHTA and CDR2 is FQGNSA. The CDR3 is 15 residues long. The DNA for the CDR3 is TGTGCCAGCAGCTATTCGACTAGCGGCACATACGAGCAGTACTTC. It is translated as CASSYSTSGTYEQYF.